Listed below are T cell receptor beta chains from one sample, sequenced in a study of blood T cell repertoires in COVID-19. TCRdb keeps only in-frame clones here, not all; method: immunoSEQ multiplex PCR. The data show 270,000 or so clones, about nine tenths seen once. The sequenced material came from peripheral blood. Receptor source: a woman aged 25 to 39 with COVID-19, enrolled during active disease. Both conserved end residues are part of each CDR3. Fields, in order: CDR3 length, clone size, J gene, V gene, D gene, CDR3 protein, CDR3 DNA. D genes are given only for firm matches. Clone size is given for some rows only: seen once, a few or many times, or a class if the clone is expanded.

15 NA TRBJ2-3 TRBV7-2 TRBD1 CATRPGGGEPDTQYF TGTGCCACCCGCCCAGGGGGTGGGGAACCAGATACGCAGTATTTT
17 NA TRBJ1-1 TRBV13 TRBD1 CASSHRTGATLNTEAFF TGTGCCAGCAGCCACCGGACAGGCGCTACTTTGAACACTGAAGCTTTCTTT
13 NA TRBJ1-2 TRBV10-3 NA CAISGDKNYGYTF TGTGCCATCAGTGGGGACAAGAACTATGGCTACACCTTC
17 NA TRBJ2-2 TRBV11-2 NA CASSLGAVVGVPGELFF TGTGCCAGCAGCTTAGGTGCGGTTGTAGGAGTCCCCGGGGAGCTGTTTTTT
14 NA TRBJ1-2 TRBV6-5 NA CASRDSGSNYGYTF TGTGCCAGCAGGGACAGTGGGAGCAACTATGGCTACACCTTC
14 NA TRBJ1-5 TRBV7-8 NA CASSFQGSNQPQHF TGTGCCAGCAGCTTTCAGGGAAGCAATCAGCCCCAGCATTTT
18 NA TRBJ2-3 TRBV21-1 NA CASSKFPPLAGGHDTQYF TGTGCCAGCAGCAAATTCCCCCCGCTAGCGGGGGGGCATGATACGCAGTATTTT
14 NA TRBJ2-3 TRBV4-1 NA CASSQAGSTDTQYF TGCGCCAGCAGCCAAGCGGGGAGCACAGATACGCAGTATTTT
15 NA TRBJ2-5 TRBV5-1 NA CASSENANLQETQYF TGCGCCAGCAGCGAAAACGCCAACTTACAAGAGACCCAGTACTTC
14 NA TRBJ1-2 TRBV9 NA CASSVPNRGFGYTF TGTGCCAGCAGCGTTCCCAATCGGGGGTTTGGCTACACCTTC
16 NA TRBJ2-1 TRBV2 NA CASSPPALFSYNEQFF TGTGCCAGCAGTCCCCCCGCGTTGTTCTCCTACAATGAGCAGTTCTTC
13 NA TRBJ2-1 TRBV19 TRBD2 CASSIDLGRGQFF TGTGCCAGTAGTATAGATCTGGGGAGGGGGCAGTTCTTC
14 NA TRBJ2-7 TRBV6-5 NA CASSSSGSLYEQYF TGTGCCAGCAGCTCGTCCGGGTCACTCTACGAGCAGTACTTC
16 NA TRBJ1-4 TRBV10-3 TRBD1 CAISELPTGENEKLFF TGTGCCATCAGTGAGTTGCCGACAGGGGAGAATGAAAAACTGTTTTTT
16 NA TRBJ1-5 TRBV19 NA CASSMSRGGGNQPQHF TGTGCCAGTAGTATGTCTCGGGGGGGCGGCAATCAGCCCCAGCATTTT
15 NA TRBJ2-3 TRBV11-2 NA CASSLDRGLTDTQYF TGTGCCAGCAGCTTAGATCGGGGTCTGACAGATACGCAGTATTTT
11 NA TRBJ2-7 TRBV20-1 NA CSAERGYEQYF TGCAGTGCGGAACGGGGCTACGAGCAGTACTTC
13 once TRBJ2-5 TRBV5-1 NA CASTGETQETQYF TGCGCCAGCACTGGGGAGACCCAAGAGACCCAGTACTTC
20 NA TRBJ1-6 TRBV4-1 NA CASSLSPGLVWSTYNSPLHF TGCGCCAGCAGTTTATCTCCGGGACTAGTCTGGAGCACCTATAATTCACCCCTCCACTTT
13 NA TRBJ1-1 TRBV3-1/TRBV3-2 NA CASSQGANTEAFF TGTGCCAGCAGCCAAGGGGCGAACACTGAAGCTTTCTTT
15 NA TRBJ1-4 TRBV24-1 TRBD1 CATSDRQGGNEKLFF TGTGCCACCAGTGATAGACAGGGGGGAAATGAAAAACTGTTTTTT
16 NA TRBJ2-7 TRBV4-2 TRBD2 CASSQGTSGGSYEQYF TGTGCCAGCAGCCAAGGCACTAGCGGGGGTTCCTACGAGCAGTACTTC
15 once TRBJ1-4 TRBV5-4 TRBD1 CASSPRQGRSEKLFF TGTGCCAGCAGCCCGAGACAGGGCCGGTCGGAAAAACTGTTTTTT
15 NA TRBJ1-4 TRBV10-2 NA CASYTPGGDNEKLFF TGCGCCAGCTACACGCCCGGGGGAGATAATGAAAAACTGTTTTTT
11 NA TRBJ2-2 TRBV7-8 NA CASSARGELFF TGTGCCAGCAGCGCCAGGGGGGAGCTGTTTTTT
14 NA TRBJ2-5 TRBV2 NA CASSEEGGQETQYF TGTGCCAGCAGTGAGGAGGGAGGACAAGAGACCCAGTACTTC
14 NA TRBJ1-4 TRBV5-6 TRBD1 CASSLGTGNEKLFF TGTGCCAGCAGCCTGGGGACAGGGAATGAAAAACTGTTTTTT
14 NA TRBJ2-2 TRBV3-1/TRBV3-2 NA CASKIGTNTGELFF TGTGCCAGCAAGATCGGGACGAACACCGGGGAGCTGTTTTTT
13 NA TRBJ1-2 TRBV6-6 NA CASSSGQLYGYTF TGTGCCAGCAGTTCAGGACAGCTATATGGCTACACCTTC
14 NA TRBJ2-7 TRBV2 TRBD2 CASGGGGDLVEQYF TGTGCCAGTGGCGGGGGGGGAGATCTCGTCGAGCAGTACTTC
18 NA TRBJ2-1 TRBV7-9 TRBD2 CASSLPSGGTYSYNEQFF TGTGCCAGCAGCTTACCCAGCGGGGGGACCTACTCCTACAATGAGCAGTTCTTC
16 NA TRBJ1-3 TRBV5-1 NA CASSWTIGGAGNTIYF TGCGCCAGCAGCTGGACAATAGGGGGGGCTGGAAACACCATATATTTT
20 NA TRBJ1-6 TRBV6-6 TRBD1 CASSPLEGAGGSSYNSPLHF TGTGCCAGCAGTCCTCTCGAGGGGGCAGGGGGCAGTTCCTATAATTCACCCCTCCACTTT
12 NA TRBJ1-1 TRBV19 NA CASSIGGAEAFF TGTGCCAGTAGTATCGGGGGGGCTGAAGCTTTCTTT
13 NA TRBJ1-5 TRBV10-3 TRBD1 CAIGDRFGQPQHF TGTGCCATCGGGGACAGATTTGGCCAGCCCCAGCATTTT